This T cell receptor beta chain was sequenced during a study of blood T cell repertoires in COVID-19. Overall study: From the United States, Italy and Spain came samples of acute and convalescent COVID-19. T cells, B-cell-depleted T cells, or PBMCs supplied cDNA or gDNA.

This CDR3 contains 11 residues. The germline gives CDR1 SGHNT, CDR2 YYREEE (reference sequence). V lost 5 bases, J lost 8 bases, and 10 bases lay in between. This clone has just a few counts. The authors' processing: It was from reference gene primer amplification that nucleated cell counts were estimated. Generated by immunoSEQ multiplex PCR, the TCRdb table keeps only in-frame clones and is missing some. That table supplies the V and J calls and clone size; D and trimming were determined from the DNA. This sample carries around 260,000 clones, 88% of them seen once, and the ten largest clones take 4%.

The J gene is TRBJ1-1, the V gene TRBV5-4; D unresolved. Source material: peripheral blood. The receptor was derived from a man in his 60s who had recovered from COVID-19. CDR3 region: CASRVAVEAFF. The CDR3 DNA sequence: TGTGCCAGCAGAGTAGCGGTAGAAGCTTTCTTT.